This TCR beta chain was identified in a study of Ad26.COV2.S vaccination and SARS-CoV-2 variants. Study details: Vaccine-arm donor from the placebo-controlled COV1001 Ad26.COV2.S trial. The study gave Ad26.COV2.S intramuscularly, once or twice 56 days apart.

This CDR3 comprises 15 residues. The germline V gene has CDR1 SNHLY and CDR2 FYNNEI. The ends were cut back, 1 base at V and 8 bases at J, with 12 bases in the middle. Described treatment: about 20 received Ad26.COV2.S at low or high dose, single or two shots; roughly five received placebo; per-sample allocation not given. After the first vaccine or placebo injection, samples were drawn on day 63. The repertoire was sequenced with immunoSEQ multiplex PCR; TCRdb's copy has only in-frame clones and lacks some. The table has roughly 420,000 clones, roughly 89% seen once. This sequence was found in a person between 18 and 65 years old who received the Ad26.COV2.S COVID-19 vaccine or a placebo. The chain has TRBV2 and TRBJ1-6; the D gene is possibly TRBD1 (6 bases). The sample here was peripheral blood, taken in a trial of Ad26.COV2.S vaccine versus placebo. CDR3 region: CASSEEEGVDSPLHF. The CDR3 DNA sequence: TGTGCCAGCAGTGAAGAGGAGGGGGTGGATTCACCCCTCCACTTT.